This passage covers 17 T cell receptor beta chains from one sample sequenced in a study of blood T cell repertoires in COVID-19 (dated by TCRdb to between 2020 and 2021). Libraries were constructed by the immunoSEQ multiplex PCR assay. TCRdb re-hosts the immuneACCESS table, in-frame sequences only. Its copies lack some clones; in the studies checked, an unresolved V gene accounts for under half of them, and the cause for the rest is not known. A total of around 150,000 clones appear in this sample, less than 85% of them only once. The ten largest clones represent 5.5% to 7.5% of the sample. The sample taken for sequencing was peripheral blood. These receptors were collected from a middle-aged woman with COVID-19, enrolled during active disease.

Here the CDR3 reads CASRGAPGVEAFF. DNA of the CDR3: TGTGCCAGCAGGGGCGCTCCGGGGGTTGAAGCTTTCTTT. The rearrangement joins TRBV2 to TRBJ1-1, with D tentatively TRBD1 (5 bases). The V gene lost 6 bases and the J gene lost 7 bases, with 15 bases spanning the gap. This CDR3 has 13 amino acids. Per germline, CDR1 SNHLY and CDR2 FYNNEI.

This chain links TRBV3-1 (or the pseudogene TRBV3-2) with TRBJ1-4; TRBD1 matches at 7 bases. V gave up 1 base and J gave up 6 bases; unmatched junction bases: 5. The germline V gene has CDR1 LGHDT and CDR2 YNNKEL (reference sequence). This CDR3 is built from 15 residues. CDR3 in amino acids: CASSQGSGGHEKLFF. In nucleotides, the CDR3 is TGTGCCAGCAGCCAAGGTTCAGGGGGGCATGAAAAACTGTTTTTT.

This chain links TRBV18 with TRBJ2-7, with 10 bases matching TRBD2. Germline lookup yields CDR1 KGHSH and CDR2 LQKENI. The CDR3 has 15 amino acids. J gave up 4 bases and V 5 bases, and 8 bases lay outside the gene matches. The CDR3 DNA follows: TGTGCCAGCTCAGCCGACCTAGCGGGAGTTTACGAGCAGTACTTC. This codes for CASSADLAGVYEQYF.

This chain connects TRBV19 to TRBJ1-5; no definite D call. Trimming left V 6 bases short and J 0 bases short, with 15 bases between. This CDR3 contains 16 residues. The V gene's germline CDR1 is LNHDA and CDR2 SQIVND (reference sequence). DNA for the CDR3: TGTGCCAGTAGGTTGGTATTTCGGGATAGCAATCAGCCCCAGCATTTT. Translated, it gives CASRLVFRDSNQPQHF.

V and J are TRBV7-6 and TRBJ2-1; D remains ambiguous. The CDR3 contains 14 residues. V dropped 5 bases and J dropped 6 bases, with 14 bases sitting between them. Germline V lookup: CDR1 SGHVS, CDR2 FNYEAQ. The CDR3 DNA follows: TGTGCCAGCAGCCGGGTCGGTACCGGCAATGAGCAGTTCTTC. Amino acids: CASSRVGTGNEQFF.

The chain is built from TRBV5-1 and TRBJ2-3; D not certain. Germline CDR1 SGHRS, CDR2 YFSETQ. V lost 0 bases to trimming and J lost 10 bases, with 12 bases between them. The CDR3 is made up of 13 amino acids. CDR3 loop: CASSLGRLVPQYF. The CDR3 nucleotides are TGCGCCAGCAGCTTGGGCCGGCTAGTACCGCAGTATTTT.

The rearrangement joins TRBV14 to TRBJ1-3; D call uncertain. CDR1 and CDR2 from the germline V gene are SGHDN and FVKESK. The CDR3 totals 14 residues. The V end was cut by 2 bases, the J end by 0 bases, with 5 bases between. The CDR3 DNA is TGTGCCAGCAGCCAACCCATCTCTGGAAACACCATATATTTT. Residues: CASSQPISGNTIYF. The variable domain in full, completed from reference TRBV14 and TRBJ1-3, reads EAGVTQFPSHSVIEKGQTVTLRCDPISGHDNLYWYRRVMGKEIKFLLHFVKESKQDESGMPNNRFLAERTGGTYSTLKVQPAELEDSGVYFCASSQPISGNTIYFGEGSWLTVV.

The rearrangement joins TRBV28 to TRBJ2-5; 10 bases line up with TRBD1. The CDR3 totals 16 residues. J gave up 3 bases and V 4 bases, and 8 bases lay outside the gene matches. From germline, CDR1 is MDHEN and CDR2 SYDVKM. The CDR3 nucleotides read TGTGCCAGCAGTTCAGCCGGGACAGGGGTCAAAGAGACCCAGTACTTC. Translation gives CASSSAGTGVKETQYF.

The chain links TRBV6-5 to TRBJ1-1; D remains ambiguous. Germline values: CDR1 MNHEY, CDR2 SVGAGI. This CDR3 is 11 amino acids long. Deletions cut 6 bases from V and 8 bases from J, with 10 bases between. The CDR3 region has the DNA TGTGCCAGCAGCTCCGCGCGCGAAGCTTTCTTT. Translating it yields CASSSAREAFF.

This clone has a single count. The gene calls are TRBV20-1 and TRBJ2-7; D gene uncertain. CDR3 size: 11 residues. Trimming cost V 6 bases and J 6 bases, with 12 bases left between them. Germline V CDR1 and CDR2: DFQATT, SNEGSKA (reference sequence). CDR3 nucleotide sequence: TGCAGTGCCCTTATCCTCTCCGAGCAGTACTTC. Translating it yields CSALILSEQYF.

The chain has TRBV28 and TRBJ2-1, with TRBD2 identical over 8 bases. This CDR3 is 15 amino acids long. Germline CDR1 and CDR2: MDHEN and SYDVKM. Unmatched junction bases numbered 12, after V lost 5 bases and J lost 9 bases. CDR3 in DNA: TGTGCCAGCAGTCCGAGGGGAGCGGGAGAGGCTGAGCAGTTCTTC. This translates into CASSPRGAGEAEQFF.

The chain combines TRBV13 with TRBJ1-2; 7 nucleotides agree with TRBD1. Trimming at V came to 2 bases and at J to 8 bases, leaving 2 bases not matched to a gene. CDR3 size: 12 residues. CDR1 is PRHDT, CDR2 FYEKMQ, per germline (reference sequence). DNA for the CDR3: TGTGCCAGCAGCTTAACAGGGGAAGGCTACACCTTC. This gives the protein CASSLTGEGYTF.

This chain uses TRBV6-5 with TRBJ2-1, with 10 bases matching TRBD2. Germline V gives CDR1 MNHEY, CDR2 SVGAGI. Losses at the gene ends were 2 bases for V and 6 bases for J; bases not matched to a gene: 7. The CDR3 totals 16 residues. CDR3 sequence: CASSYGLAAVGNEQFF. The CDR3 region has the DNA TGTGCCAGCAGTTACGGACTAGCGGCGGTTGGCAATGAGCAGTTCTTC.

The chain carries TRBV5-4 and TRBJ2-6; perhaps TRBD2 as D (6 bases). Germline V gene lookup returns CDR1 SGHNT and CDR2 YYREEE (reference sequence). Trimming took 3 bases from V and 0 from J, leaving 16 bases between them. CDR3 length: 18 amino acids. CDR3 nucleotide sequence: TGTGCCAGCAGCTCGCAGGGAGGAAGAGGCTCTGGGGCCAACGTCCTGACTTTC. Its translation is CASSSQGGRGSGANVLTF.

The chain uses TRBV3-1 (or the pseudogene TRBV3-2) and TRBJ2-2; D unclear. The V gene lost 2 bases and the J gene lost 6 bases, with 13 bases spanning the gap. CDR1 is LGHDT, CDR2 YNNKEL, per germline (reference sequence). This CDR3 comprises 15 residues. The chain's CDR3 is CASSQFKHDAGELFF. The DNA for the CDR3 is TGTGCCAGCAGCCAATTCAAACACGATGCCGGGGAGCTGTTTTTT.

Here the CDR3 DNA reads TGTGCCAGCAGTGAATGGTGGACAGGGAGCTCCTACGAGCAGTACGTC. Protein: CASSEWWTGSSYEQYV. V usage is TRBV6-4 and J usage is TRBJ2-7, with 8 nucleotides matching TRBD1. Trimming cost V 3 bases and J 0 bases; bases outside gene matches: 7. The germline CDR1 and CDR2 sequences are MRHNA and SNTAGT. The CDR3 contains 16 residues.

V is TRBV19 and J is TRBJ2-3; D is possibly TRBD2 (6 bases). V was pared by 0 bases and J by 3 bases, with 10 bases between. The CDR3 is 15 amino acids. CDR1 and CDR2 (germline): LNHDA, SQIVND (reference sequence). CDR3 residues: CASSIDRSGTDTQYF. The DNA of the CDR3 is TGTGCCAGTAGTATAGACCGGAGCGGGACAGATACGCAGTATTTT.